One and the same sample provided the 15 T cell receptor beta chains below, sequenced in a study of blood T cell repertoires in COVID-19. Generated by immunoSEQ multiplex PCR, the TCRdb table keeps only in-frame clones and is missing some. The sample consists of 150,000 to 200,000 clones, around 81% of them appearing once. Sequenced input: peripheral blood. The origin of the receptors is a human donor with acute or convalescent COVID-19. The donor label of this sample is uncertain.

V usage is TRBV3-1 (or the pseudogene TRBV3-2) and J usage is TRBJ2-7; 7 positions match TRBD1. The CDR3 spans 16 residues. Per the germline V gene, CDR1 is LGHDT and CDR2 is YNNKEL (reference sequence). Trimming cost V 1 base and J 5 bases; bases outside gene matches: 11. CDR3: CASSQGGQAAVHEQYF. The CDR3 DNA sequence: TGTGCCAGCAGCCAAGGTGGACAGGCGGCCGTCCACGAGCAGTACTTC.

The J gene is TRBJ2-7, the V gene TRBV5-1; D is possibly TRBD1 (5 bases). V lost 0 bases and J 11 bases, leaving 12 bases between the germline ends. From germline, CDR1 is SGHRS and CDR2 YFSETQ. The CDR3 runs 12 residues. The CDR3 DNA reads as TGCGCCAGCAGCTTGGACAGGCGGAAGGAGTACTTC. As protein: CASSLDRRKEYF.

V gene TRBV5-4 combines with J gene TRBJ1-3; D uncertain. V was trimmed by 0 bases and J by 0 bases, leaving 10 bases between them. CDR3 size: 16 residues. The germline V gene has CDR1 SGHNT and CDR2 YYREEE (reference sequence). The CDR3: CASSLDGLSSGNTIYF. CDR3 bases: TGTGCCAGCAGCTTGGATGGACTATCCTCTGGAAACACCATATATTTT.

This chain uses TRBV5-1 with TRBJ1-5, with D possibly being TRBD1 (5 bases). The CDR3 is 13 residues long. V was shortened by 0 bases and J by 9 bases, with 10 bases between the two germline ends. The germline CDR1 and CDR2 sequences are SGHRS and YFSETQ. The CDR3 loop is CASSLGLGRPQHF. CDR3 in DNA: TGCGCCAGCAGCTTGGGTTTGGGGCGGCCCCAGCATTTT. Based on the CDR3 plus reference TRBV5-1 and TRBJ1-5, the full variable domain is KAGVTQTPRYLIKTRGQQVTLSCSPISGHRSVSWYQQTPGQGLQFLFEYFSETQRNKGNFPGRFSGRQFSNSRSEMNVSTLELGDSALYLCASSLGLGRPQHFGDGTRLSIL.

This chain links TRBV7-7 with TRBJ2-7; tentative D call: TRBD2 (7 bases). V was clipped by 6 bases and J by 4 bases, with 19 bases between them. Germline V gene sequence: CDR1 SSHAT, CDR2 FNYEAQ (reference sequence). The CDR3 sequence is 15 residues long. CDR3 nucleotides: TGTGCCAGCAGTCCAGGACTAGGGGGATCTTACGAGCAGTACTTC. It specifies CASSPGLGGSYEQYF.

The chain carries TRBV20-1 and TRBJ2-5, with D uncertain. Germline CDR1 is DFQATT and CDR2 is SNEGSKA (reference sequence). V was shortened by 3 bases and J by 5 bases, with 4 bases between the two germline ends. The CDR3 sequence is 10 residues long. This CDR3 is CSARRETQYF. The DNA of the CDR3 is TGCAGTGCTAGGCGCGAGACCCAGTACTTC.

The genes are TRBV6-4 and TRBJ2-2; TRBD2 aligns across 10 bases. Germline V lookup: CDR1 MRHNA, CDR2 SNTAGT. The V segment lost 5 bases and the J segment 4 bases; nucleotides outside the gene matches: 4. The CDR3 contains 15 residues. CDR3 nucleotide sequence: TGTGCCAGCAGTCGGCTAGCGGGAGTCACCGGGGAGCTGTTTTTT. It yields the protein CASSRLAGVTGELFF.

This chain joins TRBV5-1 and TRBJ2-1, with 7 bases lining up with TRBD1. J lost 9 bases, V lost 2 bases, and 14 bases had no gene match. The CDR3 is made up of 16 amino acids. Germline V CDR1 and CDR2: SGHRS, YFSETQ. The DNA of the CDR3 is TGCGCCAGCAGCTTCGATGGGCAGGGGGAAAGAGGTGAGCAGTTCTTC. Encoded protein: CASSFDGQGERGEQFF.

The chain uses TRBV19 and TRBJ2-3; D gene unclear. Germline V gives CDR1 LNHDA, CDR2 SQIVND (reference sequence). V was trimmed by 4 bases and J by 2 bases, leaving 7 bases between them. The CDR3 is 13 amino acids. The CDR3 protein is CASSTYYTDTQYF. CDR3 in DNA: TGTGCCAGTAGTACCTACTACACAGATACGCAGTATTTT.

V usage is TRBV19 and J usage is TRBJ2-1, with 9 bases identical to TRBD2. Trimming took 4 bases from V and 4 from J; bases not matched to a gene: 8. CDR3 length equals 16 residues. Germline lookup yields CDR1 LNHDA and CDR2 SQIVND (reference sequence). The CDR3 protein is CASSTRRLAVYNEQFF. The CDR3 DNA reads as TGTGCCAGTAGTACCCGTCGACTAGCGGTATACAATGAGCAGTTCTTC.

The chain has TRBV28 and TRBJ1-5; maybe TRBD1 (6 bases). The CDR3 runs to 15 residues. The ends were cut back, 5 bases at V and 6 bases at J, with 17 bases in the middle. Germline CDR1 reads MDHEN; CDR2 reads SYDVKM. The CDR3 is CASSPVVGGVQPQHF. The CDR3 DNA reads as TGTGCCAGCAGTCCGGTTGTAGGGGGAGTTCAGCCCCAGCATTTT. The whole variable domain, remainder taken from reference TRBV28 and TRBJ1-5, is DVKVTQSSRYLVKRTGEKVFLECVQDMDHENMFWYRQDPGLGLRLIYFSYDVKMKEKGDIPEGYSVSREKKERFSLILESASTNQTSMYLCASSPVVGGVQPQHFGDGTRLSIL.

V usage is TRBV20-1 and J usage is TRBJ1-1; D not certain. Between the trimmed V and J ends, which lost 2 bases and 7 bases, there was a span of 8 bases. This CDR3 is built from 11 residues. The germline gives CDR1 DFQATT, CDR2 SNEGSKA (reference sequence). CDR3 sequence reads: CSARTDHEAFF. As DNA, the CDR3 is TGCAGTGCTAGAACAGACCATGAAGCTTTCTTT.

The CDR3 spells CASSLPGQGSTGELFF. The CDR3 nucleotides are TGTGCCAGCAGCCTTCCGGGACAGGGGTCCACCGGGGAGCTGTTTTTT. This rearrangement joins TRBV14 to TRBJ2-2; 10 bases map to TRBD1. The CDR3 is 16 residues long. The germline CDR1 and CDR2 sequences are SGHDN and FVKESK. V dropped 4 bases and J dropped 4; count of bases not matched to a gene: 6.

This rearrangement joins TRBV5-4 to TRBJ1-6, with TRBD1 matching 7 bases. The CDR3 runs 19 residues. J was trimmed by 0 bases and V by 1 base; bases with no gene match: 10. Germline V gives CDR1 SGHNT, CDR2 YYREEE (reference sequence). The CDR3 DNA is TGTGCCAGCAGCTTGTCAGGAGGACAGGCGAGCTCCTATAATTCACCCCTCCACTTT. Its translation is CASSLSGGQASSYNSPLHF. The full variable domain, its missing parts supplied by reference TRBV5-4 and TRBJ1-6, is ETGVTQSPTHLIKTRGQQVTLRCSSQSGHNTVSWYQQALGQGPQFIFQYYREEENGRGNFPPRFSGLQFPNYSSELNVNALELDDSALYLCASSLSGGQASSYNSPLHFGNGTRLTVT.

This chain links TRBV7-2 with TRBJ1-2; TRBD1 might be the D (5 bases). The germline V gene encodes CDR1 SGHTA and CDR2 FQGNSA. The CDR3 sequence is 14 residues long. Trimming shortened V by 5 bases and J by 5 bases, and 15 bases separated the two germline ends. The CDR3 loop reads CASSSRDSVYGYTF. Written as DNA, the CDR3 is TGTGCCAGCAGCAGTCGGGACTCCGTATATGGCTACACCTTC.